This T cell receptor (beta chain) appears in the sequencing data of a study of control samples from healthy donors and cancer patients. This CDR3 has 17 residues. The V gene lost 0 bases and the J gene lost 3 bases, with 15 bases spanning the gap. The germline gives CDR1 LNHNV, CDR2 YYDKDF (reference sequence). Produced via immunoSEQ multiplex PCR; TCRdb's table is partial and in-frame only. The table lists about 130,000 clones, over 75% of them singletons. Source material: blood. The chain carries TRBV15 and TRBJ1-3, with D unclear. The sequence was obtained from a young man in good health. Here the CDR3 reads CATSREKKARFGNTIYF. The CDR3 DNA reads TGTGCCACCAGCAGAGAAAAAAAGGCGCGATTTGGAAACACCATATATTTT.